The clone carrying this T cell receptor beta chain was observed a few times. The antigen is undetermined. These data originate in a study of CD8 T cells in ankylosing spondylitis. Study findings and constraints: Within matched ankylosing spondylitis synovial fluid, disease-linked clones were reportedly significantly enriched. Apparently characteristic of ankylosing spondylitis blood was a TCR beta motif (fewer than 10 highly homologous variants). Relatively rare in peripheral blood, disease-linked clones were also CD8+. Both synovial fluid and blood in reactive arthritis had previously been reported to carry some motif variants.

Germline CDR1 is LGHDT and CDR2 is YNNKEL (reference sequence). The J segment lost 2 bases and the V segment lost 6 bases, leaving 13 bases of the junction unmatched. This CDR3 is 17 amino acids long. In making TCR beta libraries, quantitative 5'-RACE with molecular barcodes was used. TCRdb recomputed calls from the 5' RACE reads with MiXCR, one row per CDR3 protein. The sample lists more than 600,000 distinct CDR3 sequences, under 20% occurring once. Sequenced: blood, either unsorted or a sorted T cell fraction (not recorded which). The receptor was derived from a male donor with ankylosing spondylitis. The V and J genes are TRBV3-1 and TRBJ1-2, with 9 bases lining up with TRBD1. CDR3 loop: CASRPQGQGPSNYGYTF. The CDR3, as DNA: TGTGCCAGCAGGCCCCAGGGACAGGGACCCTCCAACTATGGCTACACCTTC.